This T cell receptor beta chain was documented in a study of cytomegalovirus exposure and HLA in healthy donors. Study observations and caveats: An observed cluster of highly shared sequence variants was recorded as a likely sequencing artifact. In a later analysis, HLA-associated beta chains showed higher expansion and lower generation probabilities than comparable chains. Solely CMV serostatus was available to characterize immune exposure.

Turning to this clone: Its antigen is not identified.

It was with 60 Vbeta and 13 Jbeta primers that the PCR ran. TCRdb's table, derived via immunoSEQ multiplex PCR, lists solely in-frame clones and lacks some. The sample gives 150,000 to 180,000 clones, about 80% of which show up once; approximately 4% is in the top ten. The V segment lost 5 bases and the J segment 6 bases; nucleotides outside the gene matches: 3. This CDR3 comprises 12 residues. The germline CDR1 and CDR2 sequences are SGHVS and FQNEAQ. The sequence was obtained from a middle-aged woman in good health and CMV-seronegative. The J gene is TRBJ1-2, the V gene TRBV7-8; 7 nucleotides line up with TRBD1. The material sequenced was PBMCs. The CDR3 sequence is CASSLDRDGYTF. DNA of the CDR3: TGTGCCAGCAGCCTCGACAGGGATGGCTACACCTTC.